Following are 23 T cell receptor beta chains from one sample sequenced in a study of blood T cell repertoires in COVID-19. The method was immunoSEQ multiplex PCR; TCRdb's version includes in-frame clones alone and lacks a portion of them. The profile covers about 200,000 clones, with 85% to 90% appearing a single time and about 4% taken by the ten largest. Sequencing was carried out using PBMCs or T cells enriched from blood (not recorded which). The receptors stem from a woman aged 25 to 39 with acute COVID-19.

This clone was counted once. The gene calls are TRBV19 and TRBJ1-1; the match to TRBD1 covers 10 bases. The CDR3 length is 15 residues. Germline CDR1 LNHDA, CDR2 SQIVND (reference sequence). V shed 5 bases, J shed 7 bases, and the junction held 10 bases outside the gene matches. CDR3 bases: TGTGCCAGTAGTCCCGGGACAGGGGCCCCATTTGAAGCTTTCTTT. This gives the protein CASSPGTGAPFEAFF.

This chain uses TRBV28 with TRBJ1-6, with TRBD1 identical over 9 bases. Germline CDR1 is MDHEN and CDR2 is SYDVKM. Trimming removed 3 bases from V and 11 bases from J; junction bases left unmatched: 11. The CDR3 has 16 amino acids. For the CDR3, the DNA is TGTGCCAGCAGTTTTGGGACAGGGTTTTTCGGAGCACCCCTCCACTTT. Protein sequence: CASSFGTGFFGAPLHF.

The V call is TRBV7-2, the J call TRBJ1-6; D might be TRBD1 (6 bases). This CDR3 spans 19 amino acids. Deletions cut 0 bases from V and 4 bases from J, with 19 bases between. Per germline, CDR1 SGHTA and CDR2 FQGNSA. Here the CDR3 DNA reads TGTGCCAGCAGCTTAGCGAGAATAGGGGGAATCTATTATAATTCACCCCTCCACTTT. Its protein product is CASSLARIGGIYYNSPLHF.

The genes are TRBV15 and TRBJ1-2; maybe TRBD1 (5 bases). The ends were cut back, 0 bases at V and 0 bases at J, with 14 bases in the middle. Germline-derived CDR1 and CDR2 are LNHNV and YYDKDF (reference sequence). The CDR3 covers 17 residues. The CDR3 DNA reads as TGTGCCACCAGCAGAGATATAGGGGCCCCCTCTAACTATGGCTACACCTTC. Protein: CATSRDIGAPSNYGYTF.

V usage is TRBV6-2 or TRBV6-3 and J usage is TRBJ1-5; the match to TRBD1 covers 12 bases. The CDR3 has 15 residues. CDR1 and CDR2 (germline): MNHEY, SVGEGT. Losses at the gene ends were 6 bases for V and 4 bases for J; bases not matched to a gene: 4. As DNA, the CDR3 is TGTGCCAGCAGCGGGACAGGGGGCTCGAATCAGCCCCAGCATTTT. The encoded protein is CASSGTGGSNQPQHF.

The chain combines TRBV5-1 with TRBJ2-7; TRBD1 agrees at 9 bases. Germline V gene data show CDR1 as SGHRS and CDR2 as YFSETQ. The CDR3 is made up of 14 amino acids. J was trimmed by 6 bases and V by 4 bases; bases with no gene match: 8. CDR3 in DNA: TGCGCCAGCAGCACGGCCGGGACAGGGTTCGAGCAGTACTTC. Its protein is CASSTAGTGFEQYF.

The chain employs TRBV29-1 and TRBJ1-2, with TRBD1 identical over 8 bases. Germline CDR1 reads SQVTM; CDR2 reads ANQGSEA. Trimming removed 7 bases from V and 3 bases from J; junction bases left unmatched: 7. This CDR3 is 13 amino acids long. In DNA form, the CDR3 reads TGCAGCGCTGGAACAGGGGGAGACTATGGCTACACCTTC. As protein: CSAGTGGDYGYTF.

V is TRBV19 and J is TRBJ1-1; tentatively, D is TRBD1 (5 bases). Germline CDR1 reads LNHDA; CDR2 reads SQIVND (reference sequence). Trimming removed 1 base at V and 4 bases at J, with 10 bases between. The CDR3 extends over 14 amino acids. CDR3 in amino acids: CASSIVGRGTEAFF. CDR3 bases: TGTGCCAGTAGTATAGTGGGAAGGGGCACTGAAGCTTTCTTT.

V and J are TRBV28 and TRBJ1-5; TRBD1 matches 8 bases. The germline V gene has CDR1 MDHEN and CDR2 SYDVKM. Trimming cost V 8 bases and J 7 bases; bases outside gene matches: 10. This CDR3 is 14 amino acids long. The CDR3 spells CASLGDRGGQPQHF. In DNA form, the CDR3 reads TGTGCCAGCCTGGGCGACAGGGGCGGACAGCCCCAGCATTTT. The whole variable domain, filled in from reference TRBV28 and TRBJ1-5, reads DVKVTQSSRYLVKRTGEKVFLECVQDMDHENMFWYRQDPGLGLRLIYFSYDVKMKEKGDIPEGYSVSREKKERFSLILESASTNQTSMYLCASLGDRGGQPQHFGDGTRLSIL.

The chain carries TRBV6-4 and TRBJ2-1; D is possibly TRBD2 (5 bases). CDR1 MRHNA and CDR2 SNTAGT come from the germline V gene. The V gene lost 3 bases and the J gene lost 4 bases, with 7 bases spanning the gap. This CDR3 region has 13 residues. The CDR3 region is CASSEEVYNEQFF. The CDR3 DNA follows: TGTGCCAGCAGTGAGGAGGTATACAATGAGCAGTTCTTC.

In this sample, this clone turned up once. The chain recombines TRBV6-5 with TRBJ1-2; a weak D match, TRBD1 (5 bases). There are 13 residues in the CDR3. Per germline, CDR1 MNHEY and CDR2 SVGAGI. Trimming stripped 6 bases from V and 5 bases from J, with 13 bases between. The CDR3 coding sequence is TGTGCCAGCAGGGTACCTGGGGCTTATGGCTACACCTTC. It codes for CASRVPGAYGYTF.

The chain uses TRBV28 and TRBJ1-1; perhaps TRBD1 as D (5 bases). Between the trimmed V and J ends, which lost 6 bases and 0 bases, there was a span of 14 bases. Per the germline V gene, CDR1 is MDHEN and CDR2 is SYDVKM. CDR3 length equals 15 residues. The CDR3 DNA is TGTGCCAGCAGGGGAAAGGGGCACATGAACACTGAAGCTTTCTTT. It translates to CASRGKGHMNTEAFF.

Comment on this clone: The junction departs from germline at one end; a sequencing error may be responsible. This sequence joins TRBV7-2 and TRBJ2-7; D is uncertain. Germline assignment: CDR1 SGHTA and CDR2 FQGNSA. CDR3 size: 9 residues. CDR3 nucleotide sequence: TGTGCCAGCAGCTTTAGGCAGCGCTTC. Translation gives CASSFRQRF.

This sequence joins TRBV28 and TRBJ1-1; D not resolved. The CDR3 spans 15 residues. The V end was cut by 5 bases, the J end by 0 bases, with 13 bases between. Germline V gives CDR1 MDHEN, CDR2 SYDVKM. CDR3 residues: CASSIRGGMNTEAFF. The CDR3 DNA sequence: TGTGCCAGCAGTATCCGCGGAGGCATGAACACTGAAGCTTTCTTT.

The J gene is TRBJ1-6, the V gene TRBV3-1 (or the pseudogene TRBV3-2); D not certain. CDR3 length: 15 amino acids. With 0 bases removed from V and 7 bases from J, the gap between germline ends came to 10 bases. Germline CDR1 LGHDT, CDR2 YNNKEL (reference sequence). The CDR3 region has the DNA TGTGCCAGCAGCCAAGACTCCGCGGGAAATTCACCCCTCCACTTT. It codes for CASSQDSAGNSPLHF.

The V and J genes are TRBV5-1 and TRBJ2-7; possible D gene TRBD1, 5 bases. The V gene's germline CDR1 is SGHRS and CDR2 YFSETQ. This CDR3 is 15 amino acids long. V was trimmed by 0 bases and J by 0 bases, leaving 10 bases between them. This chain's CDR3 is CASSLVDRSSYEQYF. CDR3 coding DNA: TGCGCCAGCAGCTTGGTAGACAGAAGCTCCTACGAGCAGTACTTC.

This chain links TRBV5-1 with TRBJ2-2; TRBD1 matches 8 bases. This CDR3 contains 16 residues. Germline CDR1 reads SGHRS; CDR2 reads YFSETQ. V lost 2 bases to trimming and J lost 4 bases; unmatched junction nucleotides: 7. The CDR3 region has the DNA TGCGCCAGCAGCTTAGGTCAGGGGGCTAGCACCGGGGAGCTGTTTTTT. This encodes CASSLGQGASTGELFF.

V usage is TRBV25-1 and J usage is TRBJ2-2; a possible D gene is TRBD2 (6 bases). The CDR3 covers 11 residues. The germline V and J ends were trimmed by 7 bases and 6 bases, with 6 bases remaining between them. Germline lookup yields CDR1 MGHDK and CDR2 SYGVNS. DNA of the CDR3: TGTGCCAGCACGGGGGCCGGGGAGCTGTTTTTT. Protein sequence: CASTGAGELFF.

The chain employs TRBV2 and TRBJ1-1; weak D call: TRBD1 (6 bases). This CDR3 spans 13 amino acids. Germline values: CDR1 SNHLY, CDR2 FYNNEI. The V end lost 5 bases, the J end lost 1 base, and 8 bases lay between the germline ends. The CDR3 protein is CASSSGQNTEAFF. The CDR3 region has the DNA TGTGCCAGCAGTTCGGGACAGAACACTGAAGCTTTCTTT.

This clone was counted a single time. V is TRBV7-8 and J is TRBJ1-5, with D maybe TRBD1 (6 bases). The CDR3 runs 17 residues. V was trimmed by 5 bases and J by 0 bases, leaving 17 bases between them. From germline, CDR1 is SGHVS and CDR2 FQNEAQ. CDR3 in DNA: TGTGCCAGCAGCCCAGCGAGGACAGTCCTTAGCAATCAGCCCCAGCATTTT. Its protein product is CASSPARTVLSNQPQHF.

The chain links TRBV4-1 to TRBJ2-7; unclear D gene. This CDR3 region has 11 residues. V dropped 0 bases and J dropped 11 bases, with 8 bases sitting between them. Germline CDR1 reads MGHRA; CDR2 reads YSYEKL. The CDR3 loop reads CASSQDTPEYF. CDR3 nucleotide sequence: TGCGCCAGCAGCCAAGATACCCCGGAGTACTTC.

This chain connects TRBV5-1 to TRBJ1-1; tentatively, D is TRBD1 (5 bases). The V gene lost 0 bases and the J gene lost 5 bases, with 11 bases spanning the gap. Germline CDR1 and CDR2: SGHRS and YFSETQ. This CDR3 is built from 14 residues. This CDR3 reads CASSLAQGWTEAFF. The DNA for the CDR3 is TGCGCCAGCAGCTTGGCGCAGGGATGGACTGAAGCTTTCTTT.

V and J are TRBV7-2 and TRBJ1-3; the D gene is possibly TRBD1 (5 bases). This CDR3 contains 14 residues. V was pared by 8 bases and J by 4 bases, with 15 bases between. Per germline, CDR1 SGHTA and CDR2 FQGNSA. The CDR3 bases are TGTGCCAGCCGTGAACAGGTTCGAGGAAACACCATATATTTT. Translation gives CASREQVRGNTIYF.